Sequencing of this TCR beta chain was carried out in a study of regulatory T cells in long-lasting Graves disease. Germline lookup yields CDR1 SGHTA and CDR2 FQGTGA. With V trimmed by 0 bases and J by 8 bases, 7 bases remained unmatched. The CDR3 has 15 residues. The time point was: newly diagnosed GD, antithyroid drugs for less than 3 months. After RNA was extracted from PBMCs, the TCR library was made from it. A few counts support this clonotype. For TCR beta, libraries came from iRepertoire HTBI primers and Arm-PCR of CDR3 regions. TCRdb re-called the multiplex PCR reads with MiXCR, one entry per CDR3 protein. Found here are about 420,000 distinct CDR3 sequences, 16% of them singletons; the top ten hold about 23%. The data also belong to a second study, concerning T cells in Graves' hyperthyroidism and ophthalmopathy. That source adds: First-round RT-PCR targeting the TCR CDR3 was performed with the HTBI primer set. Ophthalmopathy and stable hyperthyroidism were told apart by a 13 V-J model.

The origin of this receptor is a woman between 18 and 29 years old with Graves disease. This specimen was peripheral blood mononuclear cells (PBMCs), taken at new diagnosis, from a patient treated with antithyroid drugs. This chain uses TRBV7-3 with TRBJ2-1, with 7 bases matching TRBD2. CDR3 in amino acids: CASSLTGGREYEQFF. The DNA of the CDR3 is TGTGCCAGCAGCTTAACGGGAGGGCGGGAGTATGAGCAGTTCTTC.